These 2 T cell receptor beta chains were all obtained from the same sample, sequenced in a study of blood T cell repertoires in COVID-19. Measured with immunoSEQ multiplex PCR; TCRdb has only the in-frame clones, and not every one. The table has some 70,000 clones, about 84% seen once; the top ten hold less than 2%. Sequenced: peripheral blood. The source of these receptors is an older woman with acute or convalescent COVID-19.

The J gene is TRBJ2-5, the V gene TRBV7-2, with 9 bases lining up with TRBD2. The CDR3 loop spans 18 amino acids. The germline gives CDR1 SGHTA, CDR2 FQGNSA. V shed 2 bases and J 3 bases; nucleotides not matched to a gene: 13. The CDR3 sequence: CASSLSQLAGNLKETQYF. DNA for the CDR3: TGTGCCAGCAGCTTATCCCAACTAGCGGGTAATTTAAAAGAGACCCAGTACTTC.

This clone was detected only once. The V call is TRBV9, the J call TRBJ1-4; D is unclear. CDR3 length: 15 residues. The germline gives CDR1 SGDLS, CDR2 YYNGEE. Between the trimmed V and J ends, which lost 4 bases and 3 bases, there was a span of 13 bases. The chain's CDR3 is CASSPLGGSNEKLFF. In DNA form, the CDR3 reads TGTGCCAGCAGCCCCCTTGGAGGCTCTAATGAAAAACTGTTTTTT.